This entry features one TCR beta chain sequence. The sample comes from a study of blood T cell repertoires in COVID-19. Study as a whole: Acute and convalescent COVID-19 samples came from the United States, Italy and Spain. From T cells, B-cell-depleted T cells, or PBMCs came the material, which was cDNA or gDNA.

As originally analysed: Estimation of nucleated cell counts relied on the amplification of reference gene primers. The assay was immunoSEQ multiplex PCR, and TCRdb's table has in-frame clones only and misses some. The V and J calls and clone size come from that table; D and trimming were worked out from the DNA. The sample has roughly 290,000 clones, around 82% seen once. The CDR3 has 15 amino acids. Trimming removed 0 bases from V and 5 bases from J; junction bases left unmatched: 8. Germline values: CDR1 SGHNT, CDR2 YYREEE (reference sequence). V gene TRBV5-4 combines with J gene TRBJ2-7; TRBD2 agrees at 7 bases. The sample consisted of peripheral blood. The source of this sequence is an older person with COVID-19, enrolled during active disease. In DNA form, the CDR3 reads TGTGCCAGCAGCTTGGCCGGGACTATCAAAGACGAGCAGTACTTC. It specifies CASSLAGTIKDEQYF.